This TCR beta chain emerged from a study of T cells in women clearing cervical HPV infection. J gave up 6 bases and V 4 bases, and 9 bases lay outside the gene matches. The CDR3 has 15 amino acids. CDR1 is LNHDA and CDR2 is SQIVND in the germline V gene (reference sequence). A word on this clone: The missing CDR3 end, 3 residues past where the read stops, is filled in from the germline J gene.

Profiling relied on immunoSEQ multiplex PCR, and the TCRdb table lists in-frame clones only, not all of them. Seen in this sample are 25,000 to 30,000 clones; the ten most common clones hold roughly 3.5%. Sequenced: blood buffy coat. The sequence came from a woman between 18 and 70 years old with a cervical HPV16 infection that either progressed to CIN3+ or cleared (not recorded which). V usage is TRBV19 and J usage is TRBJ2-1, with 7 bases identical to TRBD1. CDR3 in amino acids: CASSTPTGSPNEQFF. Partial CDR3 DNA: TGTGCCAGTAGTACCCCGACAGGGAGCCCCAATGAG. Drawing the rest from reference TRBV19 and TRBJ2-1, the complete variable domain is DGGITQSPKYLFRKEGQNVTLSCEQNLNHDAMYWYRQDPGQGLRLIYYSQIVNDFQKGDIAEGYSVSREKKESFPLTVTSAQKNPTAFYLCASSTPTGSPNEQFFGPGTRLTVL.